This T cell receptor beta chain is drawn from a study of read filtering for tumor transcriptome and immune sequencing. Study-wide background: Mean patient age was approximately 66 years, range roughly 45 to 85; 16 to 20 male, around 14 female.

The library was built from 400 ng RNA with molecular barcoded adaptors for alpha/delta and beta/gamma chains. TCRdb processed the reads anew with MiXCR; each CDR3 protein has one entry. The sample yields more than 55,000 distinct CDR3 sequences, roughly 19% seen once. The germline gives CDR1 SEHNR, CDR2 FQNEAQ (reference sequence). The CDR3 consists of 15 residues. Trimming stripped 5 bases from V and 0 bases from J, with 13 bases between. Source material: a population of CD138-negative cells sorted from bone marrow. V gene TRBV7-9 combines with J gene TRBJ1-2, with unresolved D. The TCR sequence derives from a donor aged 40 or older with multiple myeloma. The CDR3 sequence: CASSPRTATNYGYTF. CDR3 nucleotide sequence: TGTGCCAGCAGCCCCCGGACCGCTACTAACTATGGCTACACCTTC.